The 31 T cell receptor beta chains below come from one sample, sequenced in a study of cytomegalovirus exposure and HLA in healthy donors. The PCR contained 60 Vbeta and 13 Jbeta primers. Data came from immunoSEQ multiplex PCR; TCRdb stores just in-frame clones and leaves some out. The sample lists 150,000 to 200,000 clones; 79% were seen once. What was sequenced was PBMCs. The receptors originated from a woman aged 40 to 49 in good health and CMV-seronegative.

Only a few counts were recorded for this clone. The chain uses TRBV4-2 and TRBJ2-1; D is unresolved. V lost 3 bases and J lost 8, with 8 bases in between. This CDR3 has 12 amino acids. Germline-derived CDR1 and CDR2 are LGHNA and YNFKEQ. Here the CDR3 reads CASSHGAYEQFF. The CDR3 coding sequence is TGTGCCAGCAGCCACGGTGCTTATGAGCAGTTCTTC.

The chain joins TRBV5-4 to TRBJ1-1; possibly TRBD1 for D (6 bases). In germline, CDR1 is SGHNT, CDR2 YYREEE (reference sequence). V gave up 4 bases and J gave up 5 bases, with 21 bases separating them. The CDR3 sequence is 16 residues long. In nucleotides, the CDR3 is TGTGCCAGCAGCCGTAACCCTCACAGGGCTGAGACTGAAGCTTTCTTT. Encoded protein: CASSRNPHRAETEAFF.

The chain employs TRBV2 and TRBJ1-5; D uncertain. This CDR3 spans 12 amino acids. The V gene lost 6 bases and the J gene lost 11 bases, with 14 bases spanning the gap. The V gene's germline CDR1 is SNHLY and CDR2 FYNNEI. CDR3 nucleotides: TGTGCCAGCAGGGCAGCGACGCGGTCCCAGCATTTT. Protein: CASRAATRSQHF.

J is TRBJ2-7 and V is TRBV19, with a possible D match to TRBD1 (6 bases). The CDR3 has 15 residues. The ends were cut back, 5 bases at V and 3 bases at J, with 17 bases in the middle. Germline CDR1 is LNHDA and CDR2 is SQIVND (reference sequence). The CDR3 reads CASSDDGTSYYEQYF. Written as DNA, the CDR3 is TGTGCCAGTAGTGACGACGGGACATCTTACTACGAGCAGTACTTC.

The V and J genes are TRBV4-1 and TRBJ1-6, with D possibly matching TRBD1 (5 bases). Trimming left V 0 bases short and J 9 bases short, with 15 bases between. From germline, CDR1 is MGHRA and CDR2 YSYEKL. CDR3 length: 16 residues. CDR3 protein: CASSQDPGPRSSPLHF. The CDR3 nucleotides are TGCGCCAGCAGCCAAGACCCAGGGCCCAGAAGTTCACCCCTCCACTTT.

V gene TRBV5-1 combines with J gene TRBJ2-1; 10 bases agree with TRBD2. Germline CDR1 SGHRS, CDR2 YFSETQ. The CDR3 extends over 18 amino acids. After removal of 0 bases from V and 2 bases from J, the junction contained 8 bases not matched to a gene. CDR3 amino acids: CASSLARIAGGTYNEQFF. In nucleotides, the CDR3 is TGCGCCAGCAGCTTGGCAAGAATAGCGGGGGGAACCTACAATGAGCAGTTCTTC. Full variable domain (missing parts from reference TRBV5-1 and TRBJ2-1): KAGVTQTPRYLIKTRGQQVTLSCSPISGHRSVSWYQQTPGQGLQFLFEYFSETQRNKGNFPGRFSGRQFSNSRSEMNVSTLELGDSALYLCASSLARIAGGTYNEQFFGPGTRLTVL.

V is TRBV27 and J is TRBJ2-7; no clear D. Germline V gene sequence: CDR1 MNHEY, CDR2 SMNVEV (reference sequence). CDR3 length: 15 amino acids. The V gene lost 3 bases and the J gene lost 2 bases, with 14 bases spanning the gap. CDR3 sequence reads: CASSFRQTEAYEQYF. The CDR3 DNA is TGTGCCAGCAGTTTTAGACAAACCGAAGCCTACGAGCAGTACTTC.

The J gene is TRBJ2-7, the V gene TRBV5-1, with D perhaps TRBD2 (5 bases). Germline CDR1 and CDR2: SGHRS and YFSETQ. With 2 bases removed from V and 2 bases from J, the gap between germline ends came to 11 bases. The CDR3 has 14 amino acids. CDR3 sequence: CASSFGAGAYEQYF. The CDR3 DNA reads TGCGCCAGCAGCTTTGGAGCCGGGGCCTACGAGCAGTACTTC.

This CDR3 reads CASSETRSADTQYF. The CDR3 DNA follows: TGCGCCAGCAGTGAGACTAGATCAGCAGATACGCAGTATTTT. The V and J genes are TRBV10-2 and TRBJ2-3; the D gene is possibly TRBD2 (5 bases). Trimming left V 2 bases short and J 4 bases short, with 10 bases between. The CDR3 spans 14 residues. Germline V gene lookup returns CDR1 WSHSY and CDR2 SAAADI.

Regarding this clone: One end of the junction is discordant with germline, which a read error may explain. V is TRBV29-1 and J is TRBJ1-2; TRBD1 agrees at 9 bases. Germline V gene sequence: CDR1 SQVTM, CDR2 ANQGSEA. CDR3 size: 16 residues. The CDR3 region has the DNA TGCAGCGCTGAAGATAATGGGACAGGGAGAGGCTATGGCTACACCTTC. Amino acids: CSAEDNGTGRGYGYTF.

This clone occurred once. This sequence joins TRBV6-1 and TRBJ2-5; D may be TRBD2 (6 bases). Germline V gene lookup returns CDR1 MNHNS and CDR2 SASEGT. The CDR3 covers 12 residues. Trimming cost V 1 base and J 11 bases, with 11 bases left between them. The CDR3 loop reads CASSEGWGEQYF. The DNA for the CDR3 is TGTGCCAGCAGTGAAGGTTGGGGGGAGCAGTACTTC.

In this sample, this clone turned up once. The chain links TRBV5-6 to TRBJ2-5; possibly TRBD1 for D (5 bases). Germline V lookup: CDR1 SGHDT, CDR2 YYEEEE. The V end lost 4 bases, the J end lost 5 bases, and 12 bases lay between the germline ends. This CDR3 has 13 residues. The CDR3 region is CASSLTAGETQYF. Written as DNA, the CDR3 is TGTGCCAGCAGCCTTACCGCAGGGGAGACCCAGTACTTC.

The chain couples TRBV4-1 to TRBJ2-7; D might be TRBD1 (6 bases). V shed 3 bases and J shed 2 bases, with 20 bases lying between them. CDR1 MGHRA and CDR2 YSYEKL come from the germline V gene. The CDR3 contains 17 residues. Here the CDR3 DNA reads TGCGCCAGCAGCCATCCACAGGGACCCGTAATAGCCTACGAGCAGTACTTC. This gives the protein CASSHPQGPVIAYEQYF.

The CDR3 DNA follows: TGCAGCGTTGAAGATTCCAGGCGCGGAAACACCATATATTTT. Translated: CSVEDSRRGNTIYF. This rearrangement joins TRBV29-1 to TRBJ1-3; D gene unclear. This CDR3 has 14 residues. Between the trimmed V and J ends, which lost 0 bases and 4 bases, there was a span of 10 bases. CDR1 is SQVTM, CDR2 ANQGSEA, per germline. The full variable domain, its missing parts supplied by reference TRBV29-1 and TRBJ1-3, is SAVISQKPSRDICQRGTSLTIQCQVDSQVTMMFWYRQQPGQSLTLIATANQGSEATYESGFVIDKFPISRPNLTFSTLTVSNMSPEDSSIYLCSVEDSRRGNTIYFGEGSWLTVV.

This chain joins TRBV5-1 and TRBJ1-6; D unresolved. V lost 2 bases and J 7 bases, leaving 7 bases between the germline ends. CDR3 length: 13 residues. Germline loops: CDR1 SGHRS, CDR2 YFSETQ. CDR3 protein: CASSFRENSPLHF. CDR3 nucleotides: TGCGCCAGCAGCTTCCGGGAAAATTCACCCCTCCACTTT.

V and J are TRBV5-1 and TRBJ1-2; 8 bases line up with TRBD1. Germline CDR1 SGHRS, CDR2 YFSETQ. V trimming: 0 bases; J trimming: 8 bases; junction bases outside the gene matches: 12. CDR3 length: 16 amino acids. The CDR3 bases are TGCGCCAGCAGCTTGGCCTCTGGCAGGGGGCTGGGCGGCTACACCTTC. This sequence encodes CASSLASGRGLGGYTF.

The chain recombines TRBV10-3 with TRBJ1-4; 9 bases are shared with TRBD1. Germline CDR1 and CDR2: ENHRY and SYGVKD. The CDR3 is 14 residues long. After removal of 5 bases from V and 7 bases from J, the junction contained 5 bases not matched to a gene. DNA of the CDR3: TGTGCCATCAGTCGGGACAGGGAGAGTGAAAAACTGTTTTTT. Translation: CAISRDRESEKLFF.

The genes are TRBV7-9 and TRBJ1-5, with TRBD1 matching 7 bases. The CDR3 extends over 16 amino acids. Germline V CDR1 and CDR2: SEHNR, FQNEAQ (reference sequence). Trimming removed 5 bases from V and 11 bases from J; junction bases left unmatched: 18. In DNA form, the CDR3 reads TGTGCCAGCAGCCAATCAGGGGGGCCGGGTGATCTGACCCAGCATTTT. Its protein is CASSQSGGPGDLTQHF.

The chain couples TRBV5-6 to TRBJ2-1; TRBD2 agrees at 7 bases. The length of the CDR3 is 12 residues. The germline V gene encodes CDR1 SGHDT and CDR2 YYEEEE. V trimming: 3 bases; J trimming: 9 bases; junction bases outside the gene matches: 3. The CDR3 DNA reads as TGTGCCAGCAGCTCGGGGGGTTGTGAGCAGTTCTTC. Residues: CASSSGGCEQFF.

The gene calls are TRBV5-4 and TRBJ1-2; no firm D call. The CDR3 is 12 amino acids. The V end lost 5 bases, the J end lost 8 bases, and 13 bases lay between the germline ends. CDR1 is SGHNT and CDR2 is YYREEE in the germline V gene (reference sequence). CDR3 DNA: TGTGCCAGCAGGCCGCTTAGGAGCGGCTACACCTTC. Amino acid sequence: CASRPLRSGYTF.

This clone occurred a few times. V is TRBV28 and J is TRBJ2-7; 7 bases map to TRBD1. The V gene end was trimmed by 7 bases and the J gene end by 6 bases; junction bases not matched to a gene: 12. CDR1 is MDHEN and CDR2 is SYDVKM in the germline V gene. This CDR3 spans 14 amino acids. This CDR3 is CASTLTGPASEQYF. CDR3 sequence (DNA): TGTGCCAGCACCTTGACAGGGCCGGCATCCGAGCAGTACTTC.

The rearrangement joins TRBV6-1 to TRBJ1-1; D unclear. The V end lost 7 bases, the J end lost 0 bases, and 6 bases lay between the germline ends. The CDR3 totals 12 residues. Germline V gene lookup returns CDR1 MNHNS and CDR2 SASEGT. CDR3 nucleotide sequence: TGTGCCAGCACAGTGTTGAACACTGAAGCTTTCTTT. It is translated as CASTVLNTEAFF.

The gene calls are TRBV10-3 and TRBJ1-1; no clear D gene. Germline values: CDR1 ENHRY, CDR2 SYGVKD. The length of the CDR3 is 14 residues. V lost 11 bases and J 3 bases, leaving 19 bases between the germline ends. This chain's CDR3 is CASIRGSKDTEAFF. DNA for the CDR3: TGTGCCTCAATACGCGGTTCGAAGGACACTGAAGCTTTCTTT.

The rearrangement links TRBV5-1 to TRBJ2-7, with TRBD1 identical over 10 bases. V lost 0 bases to trimming and J lost 3 bases; unmatched junction nucleotides: 6. This CDR3 has 16 residues. CDR1 and CDR2 from the germline V gene are SGHRS and YFSETQ. CDR3: CASSLARTGGDYEQYF. DNA for the CDR3: TGCGCCAGCAGCTTGGCCCGGACAGGGGGAGACTACGAGCAGTACTTC.

The chain employs TRBV14 and TRBJ1-2, with TRBD1 matching over 7 bases. The trim removed 0 bases at V and 3 bases at J, leaving 7 bases unmatched. Germline V gives CDR1 SGHDN, CDR2 FVKESK. This CDR3 contains 16 residues. This CDR3 reads CASSQDRDSPHYGYTF. The DNA for the CDR3 is TGTGCCAGCAGCCAAGATCGGGACAGCCCCCACTATGGCTACACCTTC.

The chain couples TRBV6-5 to TRBJ2-7, with unresolved D. The CDR3 loop spans 15 amino acids. V gave up 1 base and J gave up 2 bases, with 12 bases separating them. The germline V gene encodes CDR1 MNHEY and CDR2 SVGAGI. The CDR3 sequence: CASSYYLGPAYEQYF. CDR3 DNA: TGTGCCAGCAGTTACTACCTGGGCCCTGCCTACGAGCAGTACTTC.

The gene calls are TRBV29-1 and TRBJ2-7, with a weak D call TRBD1 (6 bases). The CDR3 contains 12 residues. V was shortened by 6 bases and J by 6 bases, with 15 bases between the two germline ends. In germline, CDR1 is SQVTM, CDR2 ANQGSEA. In DNA, the CDR3 is TGCAGCGTCAACTTCCTAGGGGGCGAGCAGTACTTC. Residues: CSVNFLGGEQYF.

This chain uses TRBV19 with TRBJ1-3; weak D call: TRBD1 (5 bases). Germline V gives CDR1 LNHDA, CDR2 SQIVND (reference sequence). This CDR3 is built from 15 residues. V was pared by 3 bases and J by 0 bases, with 9 bases between. Here the CDR3 reads CASSINQGSGNTIYF. CDR3 sequence (DNA): TGTGCCAGTAGTATCAACCAGGGCTCTGGAAACACCATATATTTT.

V usage is TRBV6-5 and J usage is TRBJ2-2; D is unresolved. The germline gives CDR1 MNHEY, CDR2 SVGAGI. The CDR3 has 13 residues. Trimming cost V 2 bases and J 6 bases, with 7 bases left between them. The CDR3 nucleotides are TGTGCCAGCAGTTACGGCTCCCCCGGGGAGCTGTTTTTT. Translating it yields CASSYGSPGELFF.

The chain couples TRBV30 to TRBJ1-4, with D uncertain. This CDR3 spans 14 amino acids. Trimming removed 2 bases from V and 8 bases from J, with 15 bases in between. CDR1 is GTSNPN and CDR2 is SVGIG in the germline V gene (reference sequence). The CDR3 region is CAWSKRPIVEKLFF. CDR3 bases: TGTGCCTGGAGTAAGCGGCCGATCGTCGAAAAACTGTTTTTT.

V and J are TRBV10-1 and TRBJ2-7; weak D call: TRBD1 (5 bases). CDR3 length equals 16 residues. The ends were cut back, 2 bases at V and 4 bases at J, with 18 bases in the middle. Germline lookup yields CDR1 WNHNN and CDR2 SYGVQD (reference sequence). The CDR3 coding sequence is TGCGCCAGCAGTGAGGCGAGCCGGACACCGGGTTACGAGCAGTACTTC. Translation gives CASSEASRTPGYEQYF.